Sequencing of this T cell receptor beta chain was carried out in a study of T-cell memory formation after mild COVID-19. Study as a whole: The study found TCR clusters largely donor specific.

This clonotype was seen a handful of times. Antigen specificity is unknown. Using its own MiXCR run on the 5' RACE reads, TCRdb lists one record per CDR3 protein. Of about 270,000 distinct CDR3 sequences in the sample, 18% were seen once. General observations from the study: Chiefly within CM and EM were the contracting CD4+ clones; CD8+ ones were within EMRA. Memory sampled before infection contained some responding clones, suggesting cross-reactive memory joined.

V was trimmed by 6 bases and J by 7 bases, leaving 13 bases between them. CDR3 length equals 13 residues. Germline-derived CDR1 and CDR2 are LNHDA and SQIVND (reference sequence). Sequenced: PBMCs or a T cell subset sorted from them (not recorded which). The clonotype was recovered from a man aged 18 to 35 who had mild COVID-19 (a few samples of this study predate the infection). Cell type and time point are not known. The chain is built from TRBV19 and TRBJ1-5; D may be TRBD1 (6 bases). The CDR3 is CASRTGYGQPQHF. The CDR3, as DNA: TGTGCCAGTAGAACAGGGTACGGACAGCCCCAGCATTTT.